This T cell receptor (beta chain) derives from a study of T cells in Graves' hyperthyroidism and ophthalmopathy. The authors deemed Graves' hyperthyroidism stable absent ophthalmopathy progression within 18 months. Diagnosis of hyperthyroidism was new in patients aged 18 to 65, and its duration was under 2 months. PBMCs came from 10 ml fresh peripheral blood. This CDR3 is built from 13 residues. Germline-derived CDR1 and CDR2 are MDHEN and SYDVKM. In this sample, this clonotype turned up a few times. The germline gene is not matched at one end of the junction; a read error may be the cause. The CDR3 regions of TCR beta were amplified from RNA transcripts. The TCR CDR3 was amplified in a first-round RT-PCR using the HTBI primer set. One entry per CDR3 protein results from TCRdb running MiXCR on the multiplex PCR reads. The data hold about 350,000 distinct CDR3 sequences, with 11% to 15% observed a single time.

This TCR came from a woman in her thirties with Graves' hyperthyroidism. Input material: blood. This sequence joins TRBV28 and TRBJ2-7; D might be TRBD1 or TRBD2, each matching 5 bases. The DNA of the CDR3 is TGTGCCAGCAGCAACCCGTTAATCGGGACCCCGGGCTTC. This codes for CASSNPLIGTPGF.